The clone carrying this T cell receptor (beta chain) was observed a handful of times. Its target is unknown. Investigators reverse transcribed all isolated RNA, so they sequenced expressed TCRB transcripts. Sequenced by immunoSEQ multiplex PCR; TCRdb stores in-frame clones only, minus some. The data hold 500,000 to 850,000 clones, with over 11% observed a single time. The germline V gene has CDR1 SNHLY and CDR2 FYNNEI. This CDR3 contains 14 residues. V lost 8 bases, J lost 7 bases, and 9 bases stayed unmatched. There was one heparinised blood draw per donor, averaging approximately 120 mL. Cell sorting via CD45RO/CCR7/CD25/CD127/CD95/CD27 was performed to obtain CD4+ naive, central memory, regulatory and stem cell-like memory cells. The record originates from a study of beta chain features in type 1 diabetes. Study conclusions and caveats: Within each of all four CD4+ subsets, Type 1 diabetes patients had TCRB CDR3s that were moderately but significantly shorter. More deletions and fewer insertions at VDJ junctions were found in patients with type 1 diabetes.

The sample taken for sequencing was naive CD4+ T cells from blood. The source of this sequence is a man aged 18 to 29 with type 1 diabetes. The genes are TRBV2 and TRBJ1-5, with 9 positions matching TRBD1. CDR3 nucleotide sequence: TGTGCCAGCGGCCCGGGGGACAGGGCCCAGCCCCAGCATTTT. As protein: CASGPGDRAQPQHF.